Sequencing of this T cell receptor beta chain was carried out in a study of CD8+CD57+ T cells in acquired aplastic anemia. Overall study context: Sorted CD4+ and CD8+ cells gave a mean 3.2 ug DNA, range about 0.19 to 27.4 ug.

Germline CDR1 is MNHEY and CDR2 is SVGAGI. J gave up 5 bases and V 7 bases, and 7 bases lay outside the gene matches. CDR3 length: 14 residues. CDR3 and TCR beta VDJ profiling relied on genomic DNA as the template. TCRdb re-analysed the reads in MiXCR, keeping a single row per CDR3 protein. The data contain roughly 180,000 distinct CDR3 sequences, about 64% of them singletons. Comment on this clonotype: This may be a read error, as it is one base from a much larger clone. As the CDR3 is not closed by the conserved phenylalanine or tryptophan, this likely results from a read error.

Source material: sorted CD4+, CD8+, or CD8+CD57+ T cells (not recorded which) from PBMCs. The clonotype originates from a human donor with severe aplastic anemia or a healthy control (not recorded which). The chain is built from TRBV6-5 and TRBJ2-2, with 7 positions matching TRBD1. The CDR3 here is CASTDRVETGELFL. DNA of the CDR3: TGTGCCAGCACCGACAGGGTAGAGACCGGGGAGCTGTTTCTT.